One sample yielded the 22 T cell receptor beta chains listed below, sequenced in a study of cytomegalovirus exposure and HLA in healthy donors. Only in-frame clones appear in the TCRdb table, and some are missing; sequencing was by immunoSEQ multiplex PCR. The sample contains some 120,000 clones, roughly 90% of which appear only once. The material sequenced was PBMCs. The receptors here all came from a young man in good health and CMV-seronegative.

CDR3 nucleotides: TGTGCCAGCAGCTTAGTTGACTCTAACTATGGCTACACCTTC. Its protein is CASSLVDSNYGYTF. The V and J genes are TRBV7-2 and TRBJ1-2; D remains unclear. The germline V gene encodes CDR1 SGHTA and CDR2 FQGNSA. V was shortened by 1 base and J by 0 bases, with 6 bases between the two germline ends. The CDR3 totals 14 residues.

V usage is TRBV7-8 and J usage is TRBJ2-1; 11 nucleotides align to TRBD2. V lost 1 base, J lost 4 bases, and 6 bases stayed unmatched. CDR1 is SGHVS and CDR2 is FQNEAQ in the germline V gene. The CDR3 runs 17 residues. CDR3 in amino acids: CASSLGLAGGPYNEQFF. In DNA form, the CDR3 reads TGTGCCAGCAGCTTAGGGCTAGCGGGGGGACCTTACAATGAGCAGTTCTTC.

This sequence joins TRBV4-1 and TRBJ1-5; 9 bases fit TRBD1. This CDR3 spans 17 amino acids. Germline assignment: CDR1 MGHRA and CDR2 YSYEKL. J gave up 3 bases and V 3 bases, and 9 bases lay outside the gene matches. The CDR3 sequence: CASSHPPGTGINQPQHF. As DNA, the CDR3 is TGCGCCAGCAGCCATCCCCCAGGGACAGGGATCAATCAGCCCCAGCATTTT.

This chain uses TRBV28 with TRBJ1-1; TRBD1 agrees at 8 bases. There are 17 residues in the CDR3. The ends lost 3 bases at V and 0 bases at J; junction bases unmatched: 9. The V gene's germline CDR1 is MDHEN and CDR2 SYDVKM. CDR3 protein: CASSLSQGAGLNTEAFF. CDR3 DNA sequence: TGTGCCAGCAGTTTGTCCCAGGGGGCCGGACTGAACACTGAAGCTTTCTTT.

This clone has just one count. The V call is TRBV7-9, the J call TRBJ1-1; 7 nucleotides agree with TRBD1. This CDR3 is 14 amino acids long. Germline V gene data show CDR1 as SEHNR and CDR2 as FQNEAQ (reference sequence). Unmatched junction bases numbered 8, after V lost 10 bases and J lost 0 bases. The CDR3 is CATPGQLLNTEAFF. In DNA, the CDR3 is TGTGCCACACCGGGACAGCTATTGAACACTGAAGCTTTCTTT.

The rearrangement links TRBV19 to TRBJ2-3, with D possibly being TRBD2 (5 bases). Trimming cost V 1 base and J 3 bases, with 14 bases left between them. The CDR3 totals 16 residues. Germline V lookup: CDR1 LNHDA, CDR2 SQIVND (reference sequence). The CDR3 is CASSIGFRLATDTQYF. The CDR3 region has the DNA TGTGCCAGTAGTATAGGATTTCGGCTAGCAACAGATACGCAGTATTTT.

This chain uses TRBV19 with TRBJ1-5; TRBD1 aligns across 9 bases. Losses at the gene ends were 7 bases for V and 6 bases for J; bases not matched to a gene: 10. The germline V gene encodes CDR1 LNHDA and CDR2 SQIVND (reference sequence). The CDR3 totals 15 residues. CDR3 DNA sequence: TGTGCCAGTACCTCCGCGGGGACAGGGAGTCAGCCCCAGCATTTT. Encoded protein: CASTSAGTGSQPQHF.

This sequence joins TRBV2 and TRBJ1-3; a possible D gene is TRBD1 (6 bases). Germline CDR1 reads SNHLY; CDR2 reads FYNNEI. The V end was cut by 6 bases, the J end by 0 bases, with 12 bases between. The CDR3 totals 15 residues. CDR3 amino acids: CASREDSLSGNTIYF. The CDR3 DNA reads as TGTGCCAGCAGGGAGGACAGCCTCTCTGGAAACACCATATATTTT.

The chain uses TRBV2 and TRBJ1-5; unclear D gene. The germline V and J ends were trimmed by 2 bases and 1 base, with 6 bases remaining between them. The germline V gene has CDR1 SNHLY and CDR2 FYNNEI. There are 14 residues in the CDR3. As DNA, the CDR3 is TGTGCCAGCAGTGAAATCCGGAGCAATCAGCCCCAGCATTTT. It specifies CASSEIRSNQPQHF.

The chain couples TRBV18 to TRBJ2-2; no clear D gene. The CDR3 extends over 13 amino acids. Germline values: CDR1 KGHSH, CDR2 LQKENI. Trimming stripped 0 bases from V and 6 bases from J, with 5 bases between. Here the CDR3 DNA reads TGTGCCAGCTCACCACCCCCGGCCGGGGAGCTGTTTTTT. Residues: CASSPPPAGELFF.

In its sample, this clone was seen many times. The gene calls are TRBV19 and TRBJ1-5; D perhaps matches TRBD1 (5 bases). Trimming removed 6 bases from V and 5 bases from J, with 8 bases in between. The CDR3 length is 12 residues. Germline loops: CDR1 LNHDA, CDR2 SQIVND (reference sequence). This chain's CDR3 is CASRQGDQPQHF. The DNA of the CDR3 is TGTGCCAGTAGGCAGGGCGATCAGCCCCAGCATTTT. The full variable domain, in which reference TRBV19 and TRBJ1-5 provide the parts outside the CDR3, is DGGITQSPKYLFRKEGQNVTLSCEQNLNHDAMYWYRQDPGQGLRLIYYSQIVNDFQKGDIAEGYSVSREKKESFPLTVTSAQKNPTAFYLCASRQGDQPQHFGDGTRLSIL.

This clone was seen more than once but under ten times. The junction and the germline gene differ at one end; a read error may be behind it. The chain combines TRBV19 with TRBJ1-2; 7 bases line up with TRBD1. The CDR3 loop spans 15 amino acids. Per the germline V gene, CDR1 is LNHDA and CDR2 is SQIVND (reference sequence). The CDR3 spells CASSKENRGNYGYTF. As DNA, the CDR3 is TGTGCCAGCAGTAAGGAGAACAGGGGTAACTATGGCTACACCTTC.

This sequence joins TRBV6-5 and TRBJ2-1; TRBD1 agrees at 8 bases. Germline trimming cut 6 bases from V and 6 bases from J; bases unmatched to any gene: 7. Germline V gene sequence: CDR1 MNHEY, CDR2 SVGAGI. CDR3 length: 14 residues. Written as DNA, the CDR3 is TGTGCCAGCAGGCCCGGGGACAGGTCCAATGAGCAGTTCTTC. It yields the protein CASRPGDRSNEQFF.

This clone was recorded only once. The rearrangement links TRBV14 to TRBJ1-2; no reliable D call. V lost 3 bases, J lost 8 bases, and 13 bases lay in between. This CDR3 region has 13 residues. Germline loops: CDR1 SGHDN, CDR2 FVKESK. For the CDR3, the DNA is TGTGCCAGCAGCCATAGCCGGGGAGGGGGCTACACCTTC. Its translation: CASSHSRGGGYTF.

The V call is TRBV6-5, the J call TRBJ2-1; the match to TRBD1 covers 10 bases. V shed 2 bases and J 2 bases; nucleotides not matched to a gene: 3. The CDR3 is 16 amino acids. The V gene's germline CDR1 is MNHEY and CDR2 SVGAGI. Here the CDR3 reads CASSYDRGLAYNEQFF. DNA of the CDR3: TGTGCCAGCAGTTACGACAGGGGGCTGGCCTACAATGAGCAGTTCTTC.

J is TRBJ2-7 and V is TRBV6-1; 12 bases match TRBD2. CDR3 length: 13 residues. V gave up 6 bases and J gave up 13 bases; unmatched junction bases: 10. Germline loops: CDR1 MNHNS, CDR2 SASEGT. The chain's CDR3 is CASREGLAGLLYF. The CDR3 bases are TGTGCCAGCAGAGAGGGACTAGCGGGTTTATTATACTTC.

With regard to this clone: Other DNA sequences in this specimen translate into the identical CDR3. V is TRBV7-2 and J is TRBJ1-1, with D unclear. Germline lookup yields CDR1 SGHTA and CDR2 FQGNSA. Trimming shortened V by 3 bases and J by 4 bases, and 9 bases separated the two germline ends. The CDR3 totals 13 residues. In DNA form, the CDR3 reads TGTGCCAGCAGCTTGGGCTTGGGCACTGAAGCTTTCTTT. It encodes CASSLGLGTEAFF. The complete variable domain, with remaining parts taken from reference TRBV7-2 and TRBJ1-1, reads GAGVSQSPSNKVTEKGKDVELRCDPISGHTALYWYRQSLGQGLEFLIYFQGNSAPDKSGLPSDRFSAERTGGSVSTLTIQRTQQEDSAVYLCASSLGLGTEAFFGQGTRLTVV.

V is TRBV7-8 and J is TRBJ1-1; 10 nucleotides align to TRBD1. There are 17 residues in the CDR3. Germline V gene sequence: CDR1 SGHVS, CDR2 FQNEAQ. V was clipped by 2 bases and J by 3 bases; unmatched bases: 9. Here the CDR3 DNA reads TGTGCCAGCAGCTTAAGGCTCGGACAGGGGGGGCACACTGAAGCTTTCTTT. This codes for CASSLRLGQGGHTEAFF.

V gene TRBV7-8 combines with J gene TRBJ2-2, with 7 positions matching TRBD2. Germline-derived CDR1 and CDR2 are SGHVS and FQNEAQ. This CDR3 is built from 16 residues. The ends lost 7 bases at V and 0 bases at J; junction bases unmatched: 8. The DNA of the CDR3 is TGTGCCAGCAAGGTGCCCGGACTAGCGAACACCGGGGAGCTGTTTTTT. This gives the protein CASKVPGLANTGELFF.

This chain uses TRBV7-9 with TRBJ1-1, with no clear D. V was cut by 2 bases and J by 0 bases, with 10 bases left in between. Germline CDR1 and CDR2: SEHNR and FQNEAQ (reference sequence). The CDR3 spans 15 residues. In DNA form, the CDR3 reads TGTGCCAGCAGCTTAATATCAGTCATGAACACTGAAGCTTTCTTT. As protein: CASSLISVMNTEAFF.

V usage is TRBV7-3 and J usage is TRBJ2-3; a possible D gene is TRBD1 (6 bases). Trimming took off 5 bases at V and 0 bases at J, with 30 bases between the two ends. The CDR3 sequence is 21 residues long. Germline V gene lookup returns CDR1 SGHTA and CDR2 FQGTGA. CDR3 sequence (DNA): TGTGCCAGCAGCCAACCGAGGGACATATATGGGGACGTCTCGAGCACAGATACGCAGTATTTT. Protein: CASSQPRDIYGDVSSTDTQYF.

The CDR3 DNA sequence: TGTGCCAGCAGCTTAGTTGAGGTGGGGCTAGCGGGGGGACTTAGCTCCTACGAGCAGTACTTC. This encodes CASSLVEVGLAGGLSSYEQYF. V and J are TRBV7-8 and TRBJ2-7; TRBD2 matches 11 bases. V lost 1 base and J lost 0; bases outside the gene matches: 17. There are 21 residues in the CDR3. CDR1 is SGHVS and CDR2 is FQNEAQ in the germline V gene.